This paragraph reports one T cell receptor (beta chain). Its antigen remains unknown. The data belong to a study of shared clonotypes between healthy human individuals. At the level of the study: Donor ages ranged 18 to 49 years: a couple of women, a few men. Used for every donor were three CD4 naive, three CD4 memory, two CD8 naive and one CD8 memory plate. General observations from the study: Exclusively blood specimens were collected; tissue repertoires likely differ.

Losses at the gene ends were 1 base for V and 7 bases for J; bases not matched to a gene: 3. Germline values: CDR1 SGHTA, CDR2 FQGNSA. The CDR3 covers 15 residues. The repertoire was sequenced with immunoSEQ multiplex PCR; TCRdb's copy has only in-frame clones and lacks some. Of about 1 million clones in the sample, under 80% were seen once. The source is a man aged 18-30 years in good health. Specimen: memory CD4+ T cells sorted from blood. Documented subset: CD45RA-negative fraction. This chain links TRBV7-2 with TRBJ2-1; 11 bases fit TRBD2. CDR3 DNA: TGTGCCAGCAGCTTAGATGGGACTAGCGGTAATGAGCAGTTCTTC. It codes for CASSLDGTSGNEQFF.